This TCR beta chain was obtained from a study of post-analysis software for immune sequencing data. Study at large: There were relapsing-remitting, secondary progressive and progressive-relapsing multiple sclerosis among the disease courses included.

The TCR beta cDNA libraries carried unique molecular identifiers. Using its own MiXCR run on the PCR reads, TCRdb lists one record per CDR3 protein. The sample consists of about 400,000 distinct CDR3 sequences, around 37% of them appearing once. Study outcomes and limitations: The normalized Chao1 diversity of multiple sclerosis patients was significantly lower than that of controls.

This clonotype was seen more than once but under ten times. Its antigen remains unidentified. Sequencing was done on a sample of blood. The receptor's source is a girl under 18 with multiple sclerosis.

The CDR3 DNA reads TGTGCCAGCAGCCAAGATAATAGCGGGGGGCAAGAGACCCAGTACTTC. It is translated as CASSQDNSGGQETQYF. The chain links TRBV4-2 to TRBJ2-5; 10 nucleotides align to TRBD2. J lost 2 bases, V lost 0 bases, and 3 bases had no gene match. Germline V lookup: CDR1 LGHNA, CDR2 YNFKEQ. This CDR3 is built from 16 residues.